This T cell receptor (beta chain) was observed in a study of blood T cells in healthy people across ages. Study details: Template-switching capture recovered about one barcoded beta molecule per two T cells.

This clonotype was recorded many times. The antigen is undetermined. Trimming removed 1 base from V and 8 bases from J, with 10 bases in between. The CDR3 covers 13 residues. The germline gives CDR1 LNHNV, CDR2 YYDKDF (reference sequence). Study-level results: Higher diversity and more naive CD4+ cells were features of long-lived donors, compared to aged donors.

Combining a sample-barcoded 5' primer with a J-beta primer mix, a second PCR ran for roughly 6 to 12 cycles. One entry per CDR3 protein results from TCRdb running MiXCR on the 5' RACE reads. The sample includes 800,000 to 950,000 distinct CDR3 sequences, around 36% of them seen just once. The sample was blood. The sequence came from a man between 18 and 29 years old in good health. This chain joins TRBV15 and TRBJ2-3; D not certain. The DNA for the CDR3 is TGTGCCACCAGCAGAGTAGGTCAAGGTACGCAGTATTTT. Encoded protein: CATSRVGQGTQYF. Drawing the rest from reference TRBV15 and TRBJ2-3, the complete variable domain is DAMVIQNPRYQVTQFGKPVTLSCSQTLNHNVMYWYQQKSSQAPKLLFHYYDKDFNNEADTPDNFQSRRPNTSFCFLDIRSPGLGDTAMYLCATSRVGQGTQYFGPGTRLTVL.